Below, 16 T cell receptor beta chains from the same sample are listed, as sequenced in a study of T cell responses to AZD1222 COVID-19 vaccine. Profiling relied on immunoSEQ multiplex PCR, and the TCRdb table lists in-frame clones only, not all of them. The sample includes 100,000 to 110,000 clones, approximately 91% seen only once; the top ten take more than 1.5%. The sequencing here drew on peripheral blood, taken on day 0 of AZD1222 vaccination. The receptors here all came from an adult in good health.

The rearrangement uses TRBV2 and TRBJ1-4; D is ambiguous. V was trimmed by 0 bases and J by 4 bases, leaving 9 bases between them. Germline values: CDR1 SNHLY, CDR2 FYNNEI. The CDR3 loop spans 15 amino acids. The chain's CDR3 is CASSEAKGGNEKLFF. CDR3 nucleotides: TGTGCCAGCAGTGAAGCCAAGGGCGGTAATGAAAAACTGTTTTTT.

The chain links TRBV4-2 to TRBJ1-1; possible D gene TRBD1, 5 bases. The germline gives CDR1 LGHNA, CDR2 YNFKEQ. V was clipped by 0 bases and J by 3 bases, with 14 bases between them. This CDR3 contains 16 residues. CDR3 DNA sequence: TGTGCCAGCAGCCAAGAGTGGGGGATGGGGGACACTGAAGCTTTCTTT. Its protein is CASSQEWGMGDTEAFF.

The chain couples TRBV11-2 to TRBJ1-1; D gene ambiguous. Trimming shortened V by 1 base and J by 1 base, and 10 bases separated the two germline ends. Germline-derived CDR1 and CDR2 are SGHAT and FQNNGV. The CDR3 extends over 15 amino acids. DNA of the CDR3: TGTGCCAGCAGCTTAGTGGTCAGACCGAACACTGAAGCTTTCTTT. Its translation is CASSLVVRPNTEAFF.

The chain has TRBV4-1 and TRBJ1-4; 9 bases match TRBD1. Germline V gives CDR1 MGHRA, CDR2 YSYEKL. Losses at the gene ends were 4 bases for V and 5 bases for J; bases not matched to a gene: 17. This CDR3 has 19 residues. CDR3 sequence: CASSPPRDRVASGNEKLFF. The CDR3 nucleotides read TGCGCCAGCAGCCCACCTCGGGACAGGGTCGCCTCTGGAAATGAAAAACTGTTTTTT.

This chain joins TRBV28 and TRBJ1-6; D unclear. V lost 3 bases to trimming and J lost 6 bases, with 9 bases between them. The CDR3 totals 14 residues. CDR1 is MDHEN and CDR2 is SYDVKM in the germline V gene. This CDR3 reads CASSLGRVNSPLHF. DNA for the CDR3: TGTGCCAGCAGTTTGGGGAGGGTTAATTCACCCCTCCACTTT. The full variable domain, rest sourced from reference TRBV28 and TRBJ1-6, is DVKVTQSSRYLVKRTGEKVFLECVQDMDHENMFWYRQDPGLGLRLIYFSYDVKMKEKGDIPEGYSVSREKKERFSLILESASTNQTSMYLCASSLGRVNSPLHFGNGTRLTVT.

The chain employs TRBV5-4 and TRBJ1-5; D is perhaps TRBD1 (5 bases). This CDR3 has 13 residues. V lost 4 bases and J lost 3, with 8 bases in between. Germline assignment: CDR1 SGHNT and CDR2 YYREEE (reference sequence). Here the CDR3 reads CASSRDANQPQHF. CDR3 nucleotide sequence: TGTGCCAGCAGCCGGGACGCCAATCAGCCCCAGCATTTT.

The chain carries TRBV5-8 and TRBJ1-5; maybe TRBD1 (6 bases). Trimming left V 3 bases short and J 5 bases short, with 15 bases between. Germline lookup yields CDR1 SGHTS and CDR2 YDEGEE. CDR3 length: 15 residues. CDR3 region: CASSSHVSGDQPQHF. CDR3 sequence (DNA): TGTGCCAGCAGCTCTCACGTCTCAGGGGATCAGCCCCAGCATTTT.

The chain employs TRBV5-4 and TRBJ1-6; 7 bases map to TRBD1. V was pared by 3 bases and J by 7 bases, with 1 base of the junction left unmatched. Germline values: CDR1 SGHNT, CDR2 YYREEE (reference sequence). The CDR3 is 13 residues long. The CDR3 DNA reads TGTGCCAGCAGCTGGGACAGCAATTCACCCCTCCACTTT. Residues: CASSWDSNSPLHF.

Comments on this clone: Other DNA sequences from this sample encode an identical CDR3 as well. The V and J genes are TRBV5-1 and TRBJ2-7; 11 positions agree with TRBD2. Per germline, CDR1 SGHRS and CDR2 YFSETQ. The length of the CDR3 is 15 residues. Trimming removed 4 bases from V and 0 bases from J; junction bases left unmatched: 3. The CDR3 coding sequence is TGCGCCAGCAGCCTGGGACTAGCGGTCTCCTACGAGCAGTACTTC. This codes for CASSLGLAVSYEQYF.

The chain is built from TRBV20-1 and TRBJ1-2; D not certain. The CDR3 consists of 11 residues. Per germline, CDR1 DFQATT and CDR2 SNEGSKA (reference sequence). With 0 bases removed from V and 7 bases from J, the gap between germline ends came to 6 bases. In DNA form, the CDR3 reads TGCAGTGCTAGAGACACGGGTGGCTACACCTTC. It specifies CSARDTGGYTF.

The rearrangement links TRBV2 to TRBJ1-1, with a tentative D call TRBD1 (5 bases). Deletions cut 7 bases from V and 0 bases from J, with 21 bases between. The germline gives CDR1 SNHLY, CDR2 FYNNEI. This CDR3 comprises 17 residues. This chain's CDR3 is CASKRTHLQVLNTEAFF. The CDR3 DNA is TGTGCCAGCAAGCGGACCCATCTACAGGTCCTGAACACTGAAGCTTTCTTT.

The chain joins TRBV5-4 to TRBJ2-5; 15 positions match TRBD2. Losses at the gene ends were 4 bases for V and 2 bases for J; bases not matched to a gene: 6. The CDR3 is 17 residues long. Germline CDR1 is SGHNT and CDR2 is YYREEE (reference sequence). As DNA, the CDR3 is TGTGCCAGCAGCAGATACGGACTAGCGGGAGGGCAAGAGACCCAGTACTTC. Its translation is CASSRYGLAGGQETQYF.

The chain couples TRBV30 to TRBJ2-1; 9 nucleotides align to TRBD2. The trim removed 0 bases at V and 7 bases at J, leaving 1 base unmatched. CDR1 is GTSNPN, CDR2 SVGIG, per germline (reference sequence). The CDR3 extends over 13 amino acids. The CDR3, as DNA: TGTGCCTGGAGTGTACTAGCGGGTAATGAGCAGTTCTTC. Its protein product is CAWSVLAGNEQFF.

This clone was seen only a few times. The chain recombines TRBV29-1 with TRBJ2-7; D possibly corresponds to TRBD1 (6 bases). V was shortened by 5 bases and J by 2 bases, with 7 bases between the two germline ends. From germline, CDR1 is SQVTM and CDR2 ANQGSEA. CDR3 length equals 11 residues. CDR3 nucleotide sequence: TGCAGCGTTCAGGGGCCCTACGAGCAGTACTTC. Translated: CSVQGPYEQYF.

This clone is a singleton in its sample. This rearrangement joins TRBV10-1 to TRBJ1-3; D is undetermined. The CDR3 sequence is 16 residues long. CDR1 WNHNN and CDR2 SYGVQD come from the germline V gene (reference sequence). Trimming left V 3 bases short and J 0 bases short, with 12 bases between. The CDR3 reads CASSDQDGISGNTIYF. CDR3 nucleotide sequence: TGCGCCAGCAGTGACCAGGACGGTATCTCTGGAAACACCATATATTTT.

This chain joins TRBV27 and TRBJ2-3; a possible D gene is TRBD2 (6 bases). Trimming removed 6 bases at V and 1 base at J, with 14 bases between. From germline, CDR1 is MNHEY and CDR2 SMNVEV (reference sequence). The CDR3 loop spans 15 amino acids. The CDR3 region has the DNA TGTGCCAGCAGCCGGAGGGGCTGGGGCACAGATACGCAGTATTTT. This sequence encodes CASSRRGWGTDTQYF.